These 29 T cell receptor beta chains were all obtained from the same sample, sequenced in a study of blood T cell repertoires in COVID-19. The table came from immunoSEQ multiplex PCR; TCRdb's copy has only in-frame clones and leaves some out. The sample contains about 90,000 clones, roughly 87% of which appear only once. The sequencing input was peripheral blood. Source of these receptors: a male donor with acute or convalescent COVID-19.

The chain carries TRBV6-5 and TRBJ2-1; the match to TRBD1 covers 9 bases. With V trimmed by 6 bases and J by 5 bases, 8 bases remained unmatched. Germline V gene sequence: CDR1 MNHEY, CDR2 SVGAGI. The length of the CDR3 is 15 residues. The DNA of the CDR3 is TGTGCCAGCAGCCCCGGGACAGGGAGGGACAATGAGCAGTTCTTC. It specifies CASSPGTGRDNEQFF.

This chain joins TRBV5-6 and TRBJ1-1; D call uncertain. This CDR3 spans 15 amino acids. Germline CDR1 is SGHDT and CDR2 is YYEEEE. V was cut by 0 bases and J by 2 bases, with 11 bases left in between. The CDR3 is CASSLALKRNTEAFF. The CDR3 nucleotides are TGTGCCAGCAGCTTGGCCTTGAAGAGAAACACTGAAGCTTTCTTT.

The chain couples TRBV7-6 to TRBJ1-5, with a weak D call TRBD1 (6 bases). Germline V gives CDR1 SGHVS, CDR2 FNYEAQ. V lost 5 bases and J lost 7, with 12 bases in between. The CDR3 totals 13 residues. The CDR3 DNA sequence: TGTGCCAGCAGCCGCCGCGGGGGCCAGCCCCAGCATTTT. It codes for CASSRRGGQPQHF.

The chain carries TRBV5-1 and TRBJ2-1; the D gene is possibly TRBD1 (5 bases). V lost 0 bases, J lost 0 bases, and 7 bases lay in between. The CDR3 has 15 amino acids. Germline V lookup: CDR1 SGHRS, CDR2 YFSETQ. CDR3 in amino acids: CASSLGDSSYNEQFF. The CDR3, as DNA: TGCGCCAGCAGCTTGGGCGACAGCTCCTACAATGAGCAGTTCTTC.

This chain links TRBV6-5 with TRBJ2-7; D call uncertain. V was pared by 7 bases and J by 2 bases, with 6 bases between. Germline V gene lookup returns CDR1 MNHEY and CDR2 SVGAGI. The CDR3 consists of 11 residues. The CDR3 coding sequence is TGTGCCAGCACCACAACCTACGAGCAGTACTTC. This codes for CASTTTYEQYF.

The chain combines TRBV2 with TRBJ2-7, with 7 bases fitting TRBD1. Germline CDR1 SNHLY, CDR2 FYNNEI. The CDR3 has 15 amino acids. With 6 bases clipped from V and 4 bases from J, the junction kept 12 bases outside the gene matches. DNA of the CDR3: TGTGCCAGCAGGGGGACGGGACAGCCTACTTACGAGCAGTACTTC. Its translation: CASRGTGQPTYEQYF.

This chain joins TRBV19 and TRBJ2-2; TRBD1 aligns across 9 bases. Germline assignment: CDR1 LNHDA and CDR2 SQIVND (reference sequence). There are 13 residues in the CDR3. V shed 9 bases, J shed 3 bases, and the junction held 2 bases outside the gene matches. In nucleotides, the CDR3 is TGTGCCAGCCGGACAGGGGACACCGGGGAGCTGTTTTTT. Protein: CASRTGDTGELFF.

The V gene is TRBV9, the J gene TRBJ1-3, with 10 bases aligning to TRBD1. V dropped 3 bases and J dropped 0; count of bases not matched to a gene: 6. Looked up from germline, CDR1 is SGDLS and CDR2 is YYNGEE. The CDR3 consists of 17 residues. The CDR3 here is CASSAGTGASSGNTIYF. In nucleotides, the CDR3 is TGTGCCAGCAGCGCCGGGACAGGGGCGAGCTCTGGAAACACCATATATTTT.

The chain uses TRBV19 and TRBJ1-5, with D perhaps matching TRBD1 (6 bases). Trimming took off 7 bases at V and 0 bases at J, with 16 bases between the two ends. The CDR3 sequence is 16 residues long. Per germline, CDR1 LNHDA and CDR2 SQIVND (reference sequence). The CDR3 DNA reads as TGTGCCAGTACCCCTAGGACACAGGGTAGCAATCAGCCCCAGCATTTT. It specifies CASTPRTQGSNQPQHF.

J is TRBJ2-2 and V is TRBV4-1; 8 bases fit TRBD2. Per germline, CDR1 MGHRA and CDR2 YSYEKL. J was trimmed by 2 bases and V by 3 bases; bases with no gene match: 8. This CDR3 is 17 amino acids long. CDR3 in DNA: TGCGCCAGCAGCCATGTAACTAGCGGAGATAACACCGGGGAGCTGTTTTTT. Protein: CASSHVTSGDNTGELFF.

The rearrangement joins TRBV20-1 to TRBJ2-5, with 12 bases matching TRBD2. The germline V gene encodes CDR1 DFQATT and CDR2 SNEGSKA (reference sequence). The V and J ends lost 3 bases and 4 bases, in that order; junction bases with no gene match: 12. This CDR3 region has 17 residues. Written as DNA, the CDR3 is TGCAGTGCTAGTAGTCTAGCGGGGGGGCCAGGGCGAGAGACCCAGTACTTC. This codes for CSASSLAGGPGRETQYF.

This rearrangement joins TRBV19 to TRBJ1-6; D call uncertain. This CDR3 spans 14 amino acids. V dropped 3 bases and J dropped 9 bases, with 12 bases sitting between them. The germline V gene has CDR1 LNHDA and CDR2 SQIVND (reference sequence). CDR3 sequence reads: CASSIQNSLSPLHF. The DNA for the CDR3 is TGTGCCAGTAGTATCCAGAACAGCCTTTCACCCCTCCACTTT.

The rearrangement joins TRBV5-1 to TRBJ2-2, with 11 bases identical to TRBD2. The germline gives CDR1 SGHRS, CDR2 YFSETQ. The J segment lost 1 base and the V segment lost 2 bases, leaving 1 base of the junction unmatched. This CDR3 region has 16 residues. The CDR3, as DNA: TGCGCCAGCAGCTTCCTAGCGGGGGGGAACACCGGGGAGCTGTTTTTT. Translation: CASSFLAGGNTGELFF.

V gene TRBV5-4 combines with J gene TRBJ1-6, with 7 nucleotides matching TRBD1. The CDR3 totals 16 residues. CDR1 and CDR2 from the germline V gene are SGHNT and YYREEE (reference sequence). V was clipped by 4 bases and J by 10 bases; unmatched bases: 14. CDR3 residues: CASSLGPTGVGSPLHF. In DNA, the CDR3 is TGTGCCAGCAGCCTGGGGCCCACAGGGGTAGGGTCACCCCTCCACTTT. Variable domain in full (rest from reference TRBV5-4 and TRBJ1-6): ETGVTQSPTHLIKTRGQQVTLRCSSQSGHNTVSWYQQALGQGPQFIFQYYREEENGRGNFPPRFSGLQFPNYSSELNVNALELDDSALYLCASSLGPTGVGSPLHFGNGTRLTVT.

V is TRBV7-9 and J is TRBJ1-1, with 7 positions matching TRBD1. This CDR3 is built from 14 residues. Trimming took 4 bases from V and 5 from J; bases not matched to a gene: 7. Germline assignment: CDR1 SEHNR and CDR2 FQNEAQ (reference sequence). Written as DNA, the CDR3 is TGTGCCAGCAGCTCTGGACAGGCAGATACTGAAGCTTTCTTT. Translation: CASSSGQADTEAFF. The full variable domain, in which reference TRBV7-9 and TRBJ1-1 provide the parts outside the CDR3, is DTGVSQNPRHKITKRGQNVTFRCDPISEHNRLYWYRQTLGQGPEFLTYFQNEAQLEKSRLLSDRFSAERPKGSFSTLEIQRTEQGDSAMYLCASSSGQADTEAFFGQGTRLTVV.

The CDR3: CASSGQGATGELFF. The CDR3 DNA reads TGCGCCAGCAGTGGACAGGGGGCTACCGGGGAGCTGTTTTTT. The chain joins TRBV5-1 to TRBJ2-2, with 11 bases matching TRBD1. Germline CDR1 SGHRS, CDR2 YFSETQ. The V gene end was trimmed by 5 bases and the J gene end by 5 bases; junction bases not matched to a gene: 2. The CDR3 is 14 amino acids.

The table lists this clone with a count of one. CDR3 in amino acids: CASSEDRGAFF. The DNA of the CDR3 is TGTGCCAGCAGTGAGGACAGGGGGGCTTTCTTT. The V and J genes are TRBV12-3 or TRBV12-4 and TRBJ1-1; 10 nucleotides line up with TRBD1. CDR3 length equals 11 residues. V shed 5 bases and J 11 bases; nucleotides not matched to a gene: 2.

J is TRBJ1-2 and V is TRBV19; D remains ambiguous. The V gene lost 10 bases and the J gene lost 5 bases, with 11 bases spanning the gap. CDR1 and CDR2 (germline): LNHDA, SQIVND (reference sequence). This CDR3 contains 11 residues. CDR3: CATERGYGYTF. The CDR3, as DNA: TGTGCCACAGAGAGAGGTTATGGCTACACCTTC.

V gene TRBV5-6 combines with J gene TRBJ1-4, with a weak D call TRBD1 (6 bases). Germline lookup yields CDR1 SGHDT and CDR2 YYEEEE. V dropped 7 bases and J dropped 0 bases, with 16 bases sitting between them. This CDR3 spans 16 amino acids. CDR3 bases: TGTGCCAGCTATTTAGCAGGGGAAACAACTAATGAAAAACTGTTTTTT. Translated: CASYLAGETTNEKLFF.

The chain links TRBV19 to TRBJ1-5; TRBD1 agrees at 11 bases. J was trimmed by 2 bases and V by 5 bases; bases with no gene match: 8. CDR1 LNHDA and CDR2 SQIVND come from the germline V gene (reference sequence). The CDR3 loop spans 17 amino acids. The CDR3 region is CASSSTGTGGGNQPQHF. As DNA, the CDR3 is TGTGCCAGTAGTTCAACGGGGACAGGGGGGGGCAATCAGCCCCAGCATTTT.

J is TRBJ2-5 and V is TRBV18; possible D gene TRBD2, 6 bases. Trimming took off 8 bases at V and 4 bases at J, with 17 bases between the two ends. CDR3 length: 14 residues. The germline CDR1 and CDR2 sequences are KGHSH and LQKENI. The CDR3 sequence is CASTGWGGTETQYF. In DNA form, the CDR3 reads TGTGCCAGCACCGGGTGGGGAGGCACAGAGACCCAGTACTTC.

The rearrangement joins TRBV5-1 to TRBJ2-3; TRBD2 matches at 11 bases. From germline, CDR1 is SGHRS and CDR2 YFSETQ. V was pared by 9 bases and J by 2 bases, with 5 bases of the junction left unmatched. The length of the CDR3 is 14 residues. DNA for the CDR3: TGCGCCACCCGACTAGCGGGGAACACAGATACGCAGTATTTT. Translated, it gives CATRLAGNTDTQYF.

The chain is built from TRBV2 and TRBJ2-7; D remains ambiguous. The germline CDR1 and CDR2 sequences are SNHLY and FYNNEI. There are 12 residues in the CDR3. V was shortened by 8 bases and J by 2 bases, with 10 bases between the two germline ends. CDR3 DNA: TGTGCCAGCCAGGCCCGAACCTACGAGCAGTACTTC. The encoded protein is CASQARTYEQYF. Full variable domain (outside the CDR3, taken from reference TRBV2 and TRBJ2-7): EPEVTQTPSHQVTQMGQEVILRCVPISNHLYFYWYRQILGQKVEFLVSFYNNEISEKSEIFDDQFSVERPDGSNFTLKIRSTKLEDSAMYFCASQARTYEQYFGPGTRLTVT.

The chain uses TRBV19 and TRBJ1-2; D might be TRBD1 (5 bases). Trimming cost V 3 bases and J 0 bases, with 17 bases left between them. The CDR3 spans 17 residues. CDR1 is LNHDA, CDR2 SQIVND, per germline (reference sequence). The CDR3 DNA follows: TGTGCCAGTAGTATCGATGGGACTACCCGTCCTAACTATGGCTACACCTTC. Residues: CASSIDGTTRPNYGYTF. The full variable domain, its missing parts supplied by reference TRBV19 and TRBJ1-2, is DGGITQSPKYLFRKEGQNVTLSCEQNLNHDAMYWYRQDPGQGLRLIYYSQIVNDFQKGDIAEGYSVSREKKESFPLTVTSAQKNPTAFYLCASSIDGTTRPNYGYTFGSGTRLTVV.

The CDR3 DNA reads as TGTGCCAGCAGTCGGGGAGATACGCAGTATTTT. Its protein is CASSRGDTQYF. The chain couples TRBV12-3 or TRBV12-4 to TRBJ2-3, with D possibly being TRBD2 (5 bases). This CDR3 region has 11 residues. V lost 5 bases, J lost 5 bases, and 5 bases lay in between.

The chain employs TRBV5-5 and TRBJ1-2; unclear D gene. V shed 4 bases and J shed 6 bases, with 13 bases lying between them. Germline V CDR1 and CDR2: SGHKS, YYEKEE (reference sequence). The CDR3 has 13 amino acids. The CDR3 protein is CASSQRRGHGYTF. CDR3 sequence (DNA): TGTGCCAGCAGCCAGAGACGAGGTCATGGCTACACCTTC.

The chain couples TRBV19 to TRBJ1-5; TRBD1 agrees at 7 bases. Germline loops: CDR1 LNHDA, CDR2 SQIVND (reference sequence). The junction had 9 bases not matched to a gene; V was cut back by 5 bases and J by 8 bases. This CDR3 contains 14 residues. This CDR3 is CASSPASDREPQHF. CDR3 bases: TGTGCCAGTAGTCCCGCCTCAGACAGGGAGCCCCAGCATTTT.

In its sample, this clone was seen a few times. The chain carries TRBV2 and TRBJ2-2; possibly TRBD1 for D (5 bases). This CDR3 region has 14 residues. The germline gives CDR1 SNHLY, CDR2 FYNNEI. V lost 2 bases, J lost 1 base, and 5 bases lay in between. The CDR3 DNA is TGTGCCAGCAGTGAACAGGGGAACACCGGGGAGCTGTTTTTT. Translating it yields CASSEQGNTGELFF.

The chain couples TRBV28 to TRBJ1-6; tentative D call: TRBD1 (6 bases). The ends were cut back, 5 bases at V and 10 bases at J, with 15 bases in the middle. The CDR3 has 14 amino acids. Germline CDR1 reads MDHEN; CDR2 reads SYDVKM. Written as DNA, the CDR3 is TGTGCCAGCAGTACCGGGACAAAACCCTCACCCCTCCACTTT. Its protein product is CASSTGTKPSPLHF.